This T cell receptor beta chain comes out of a study of TIL therapy for anti-PD-1-resistant metastatic lung cancer. Across the whole study: Median tumor PD-L1 proportion score was roughly 5.8%. Most patients had lung adenocarcinoma; a handful of tumors were EGFR-mutant, two ALK-rearranged; half smoked currently or formerly. By whole-exome sequencing, median non-synonymous tumor mutation burden was around 1.4 mutations per megabase.

The immunoSEQ assay was v3. The repertoire was sequenced with immunoSEQ multiplex PCR; TCRdb's copy has only in-frame clones and lacks some. The sample has about 32,000 clones; about 80% are singletons. Germline loops: CDR1 SGHKS, CDR2 YYEKEE (reference sequence). The CDR3 extends over 12 amino acids. V shed 4 bases and J shed 1 base, with 6 bases lying between them. Stated time point: pre-treatment sample, taken before nivolumab and TIL therapy. Stage 4 NSCLC adults joined between late 2017 and 2020. The genes are TRBV5-5 and TRBJ2-7, with a possible D match to TRBD1 (5 bases). Sequenced material: blood, taken at baseline. The TCR sequence derives from a woman aged 25 to 80 with non-small cell lung cancer. The CDR3 DNA is TGTGCCAGCAGCCCAGGGTCCTACGAGCAGTACTTC. It codes for CASSPGSYEQYF.